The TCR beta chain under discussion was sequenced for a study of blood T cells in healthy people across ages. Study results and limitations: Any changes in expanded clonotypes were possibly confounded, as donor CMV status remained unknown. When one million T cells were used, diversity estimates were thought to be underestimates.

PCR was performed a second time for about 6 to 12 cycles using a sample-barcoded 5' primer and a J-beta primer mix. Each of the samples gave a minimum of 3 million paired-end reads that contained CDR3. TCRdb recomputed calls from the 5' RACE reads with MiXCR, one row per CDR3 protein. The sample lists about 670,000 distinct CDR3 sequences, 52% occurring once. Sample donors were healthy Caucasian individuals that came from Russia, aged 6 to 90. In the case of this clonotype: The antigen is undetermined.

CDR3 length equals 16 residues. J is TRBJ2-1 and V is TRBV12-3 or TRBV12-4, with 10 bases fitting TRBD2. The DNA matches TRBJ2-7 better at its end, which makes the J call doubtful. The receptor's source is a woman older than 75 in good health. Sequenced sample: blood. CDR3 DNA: TGTGCCAGCAGTTCTCCTAGCGGGGGCATCTACAATGAGCAGTACTTC. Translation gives CASSSPSGGIYNEQYF.